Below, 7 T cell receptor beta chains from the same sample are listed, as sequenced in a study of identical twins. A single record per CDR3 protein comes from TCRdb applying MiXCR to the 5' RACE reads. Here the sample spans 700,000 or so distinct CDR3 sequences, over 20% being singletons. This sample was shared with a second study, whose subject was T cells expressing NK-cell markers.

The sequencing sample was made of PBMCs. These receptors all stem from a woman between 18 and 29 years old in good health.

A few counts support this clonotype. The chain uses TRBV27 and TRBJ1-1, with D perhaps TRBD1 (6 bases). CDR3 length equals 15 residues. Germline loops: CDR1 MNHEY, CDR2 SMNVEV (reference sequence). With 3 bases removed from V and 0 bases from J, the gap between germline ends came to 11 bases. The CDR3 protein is CASSFSAGVNTEAFF. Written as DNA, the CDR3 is TGTGCCAGCAGTTTTAGCGCAGGGGTGAACACTGAAGCTTTCTTT.

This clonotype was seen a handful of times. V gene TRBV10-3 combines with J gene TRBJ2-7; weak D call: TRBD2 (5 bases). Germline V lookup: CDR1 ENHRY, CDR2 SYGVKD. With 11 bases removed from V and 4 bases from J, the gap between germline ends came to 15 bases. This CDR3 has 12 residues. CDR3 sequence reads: CASREGFYEQYF. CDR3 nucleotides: TGTGCCTCTCGAGAGGGTTTTTACGAGCAGTACTTC.

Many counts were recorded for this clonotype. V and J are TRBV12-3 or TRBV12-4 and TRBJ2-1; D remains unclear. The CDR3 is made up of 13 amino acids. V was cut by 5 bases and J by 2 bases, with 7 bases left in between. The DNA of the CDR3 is TGTGCCAGCAGTAAGGTGGCCTACAATGAGCAGTTCTTC. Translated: CASSKVAYNEQFF.

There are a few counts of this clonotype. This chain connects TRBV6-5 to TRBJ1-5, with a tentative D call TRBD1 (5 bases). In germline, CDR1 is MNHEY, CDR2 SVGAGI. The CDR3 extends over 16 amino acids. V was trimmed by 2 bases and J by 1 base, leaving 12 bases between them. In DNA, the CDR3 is TGTGCCAGCAGTTACAGAGGGGAAGGGAGCAATCAGCCCCAGCATTTT. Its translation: CASSYRGEGSNQPQHF.

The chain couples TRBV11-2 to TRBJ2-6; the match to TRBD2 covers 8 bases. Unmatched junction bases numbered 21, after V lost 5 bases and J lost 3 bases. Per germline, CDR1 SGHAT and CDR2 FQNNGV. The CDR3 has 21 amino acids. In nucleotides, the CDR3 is TGTGCCAGCAGCAACCGTTCCTTCTGGCGGGGGGCAGGATTTGGGGCCAACGTCCTGACTTTC. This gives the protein CASSNRSFWRGAGFGANVLTF.

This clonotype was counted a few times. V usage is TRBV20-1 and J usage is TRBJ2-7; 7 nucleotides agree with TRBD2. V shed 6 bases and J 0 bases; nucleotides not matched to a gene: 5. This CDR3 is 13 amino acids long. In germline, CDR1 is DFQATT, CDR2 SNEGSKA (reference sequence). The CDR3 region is CSAGEGRSYEQYF. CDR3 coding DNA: TGCAGTGCCGGGGAGGGCCGCTCCTACGAGCAGTACTTC.

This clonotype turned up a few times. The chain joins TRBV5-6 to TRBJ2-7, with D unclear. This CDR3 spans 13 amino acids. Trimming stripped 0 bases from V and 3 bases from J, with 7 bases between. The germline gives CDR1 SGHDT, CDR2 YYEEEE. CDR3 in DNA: TGTGCCAGCAGCTTGGAACAGAACTACGAGCAGTACTTC. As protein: CASSLEQNYEQYF.